This T cell receptor beta chain was recovered during a study of post-analysis software for immune sequencing data. Study results and limitations: Patients had higher frequencies than controls of a handful of TRBV segments, including TRBV5-6, TRBV5-1 and TRBV20-1. There was significantly lower normalized Chao1 diversity in multiple sclerosis patients than in controls. Strong co-clustering by F measure was evident for samples that had been prepared in the same batch.

cDNA libraries for TCR beta contained unique molecular identifiers. cDNA molecules numbering 400,000 to 550,000 came from roughly 1 to 10 million T cells. TCRdb passed the PCR reads through MiXCR, listing each CDR3 protein once. Among 800,000 to 950,000 distinct CDR3 sequences listed, roughly 50% were seen once. About this clonotype itself: What it binds is unknown.

The CDR3 is 17 residues long. Trimming removed 4 bases from V and 0 bases from J, with 19 bases in between. The germline gives CDR1 LGHDT, CDR2 YNNKEL (reference sequence). The source of this sequence is a girl between 5 and 17 years old with multiple sclerosis. Material: blood. The chain couples TRBV3-1 to TRBJ2-7, with a possible D match to TRBD1 (6 bases). The DNA for the CDR3 is TGTGCCAGCAGCCCTAAGTTCGGACAGAGCTACTCCTACGAGCAGTACTTC. This translates into CASSPKFGQSYSYEQYF.